Listed here are 19 T cell receptor beta chains from one sample, sequenced in a study of cytomegalovirus exposure and HLA in healthy donors. Libraries were prepared by immunoSEQ multiplex PCR; TCRdb keeps only in-frame clonotypes and omits some of them. Of some 75,000 clones detected, approximately 96% appear once; the ten largest clones hold roughly 1.3%. The material sequenced was PBMCs. These receptors were obtained from a woman younger than 30 in good health and CMV-seronegative.

The chain carries TRBV10-3 and TRBJ2-2; TRBD2 agrees at 8 bases. V lost 5 bases, J lost 0 bases, and 2 bases stayed unmatched. Germline values: CDR1 ENHRY, CDR2 SYGVKD. The CDR3 sequence is 15 residues long. The CDR3 DNA reads as TGTGCCATCAGTTATAGCGGGACGAACACCGGGGAGCTGTTTTTT. This sequence encodes CAISYSGTNTGELFF.

This chain links TRBV28 with TRBJ1-1; D is unclear. Per germline, CDR1 MDHEN and CDR2 SYDVKM. This CDR3 is built from 13 residues. Between the trimmed V and J ends, which lost 9 bases and 1 base, there was a span of 12 bases. CDR3 nucleotides: TGTGCCAGTCAACCACACCAGAACACTGAAGCTTTCTTT. It codes for CASQPHQNTEAFF. Variable domain in full (rest from reference TRBV28 and TRBJ1-1): DVKVTQSSRYLVKRTGEKVFLECVQDMDHENMFWYRQDPGLGLRLIYFSYDVKMKEKGDIPEGYSVSREKKERFSLILESASTNQTSMYLCASQPHQNTEAFFGQGTRLTVV.

This clone showed up just once. The chain combines TRBV7-8 with TRBJ2-1; TRBD2 agrees at 9 bases. The CDR3 totals 16 residues. The ends lost 2 bases at V and 4 bases at J; junction bases unmatched: 6. The V gene's germline CDR1 is SGHVS and CDR2 FQNEAQ. The CDR3 loop reads CASSLTAGGAYNEQFF. The CDR3 region has the DNA TGTGCCAGCAGCTTAACCGCGGGAGGGGCTTACAATGAGCAGTTCTTC.

The chain couples TRBV6-1 to TRBJ1-4; TRBD1 matches 7 bases. Germline CDR1 MNHNS, CDR2 SASEGT. The V gene end was trimmed by 6 bases and the J gene end by 4 bases; junction bases not matched to a gene: 8. The CDR3 spans 15 residues. CDR3 sequence: CASSTLDRHNEKLFF. CDR3 DNA: TGTGCCAGCAGCACCCTGGACAGGCATAATGAAAAACTGTTTTTT.

This chain uses TRBV6-5 with TRBJ2-4; 7 nucleotides agree with TRBD1. The CDR3 length is 13 residues. V was pared by 6 bases and J by 1 base, with 0 bases of the junction left unmatched. Germline values: CDR1 MNHEY, CDR2 SVGAGI. The CDR3 is CASRDRAKNIQYF. CDR3 DNA: TGTGCCAGCAGGGACAGGGCCAAAAACATTCAGTACTTC.

The V and J genes are TRBV19 and TRBJ2-6, with D possibly TRBD1 on 6 matching bases. Trimming cost V 5 bases and J 0 bases, with 11 bases left between them. Germline CDR1 reads LNHDA; CDR2 reads SQIVND (reference sequence). There are 16 residues in the CDR3. The CDR3 nucleotides read TGTGCCAGTAGTCCACCACAGGGCTCTGGGGCCAACGTCCTGACTTTC. Its translation: CASSPPQGSGANVLTF.

The J gene is TRBJ1-2, the V gene TRBV5-4; no reliable D call. The V and J ends lost 0 bases and 2 bases respectively, with 11 bases between them. Germline V gene data show CDR1 as SGHNT and CDR2 as YYREEE (reference sequence). The CDR3 is 15 amino acids. CDR3 loop: CASSLAPGSNYGYTF. The CDR3 coding sequence is TGTGCCAGCAGCTTGGCCCCGGGATCAAACTATGGCTACACCTTC. The full variable domain, with the rest looked up from reference TRBV5-4 and TRBJ1-2, is ETGVTQSPTHLIKTRGQQVTLRCSSQSGHNTVSWYQQALGQGPQFIFQYYREEENGRGNFPPRFSGLQFPNYSSELNVNALELDDSALYLCASSLAPGSNYGYTFGSGTRLTVV.

This chain joins TRBV7-6 and TRBJ2-3, with 10 bases fitting TRBD2. The germline V gene encodes CDR1 SGHVS and CDR2 FNYEAQ. V lost 5 bases, J lost 0 bases, and 11 bases stayed unmatched. CDR3 size: 18 residues. The CDR3, as DNA: TGTGCCAGCAGCCCCCTATCTCTGACTAGCGGGAGCACAGATACGCAGTATTTT. Its translation: CASSPLSLTSGSTDTQYF.

This chain connects TRBV5-1 to TRBJ2-1; 7 bases map to TRBD2. The CDR3 is 18 residues long. Germline values: CDR1 SGHRS, CDR2 YFSETQ. Trimming cost V 0 bases and J 0 bases; bases outside gene matches: 9. Here the CDR3 reads CASSLAGAGKSSYNEQFF. CDR3 bases: TGCGCCAGCAGCTTGGCCGGAGCGGGGAAAAGCTCCTACAATGAGCAGTTCTTC.

This chain links TRBV2 with TRBJ2-4, with no clear D. Trimming removed 8 bases at V and 5 bases at J, with 10 bases between. The length of the CDR3 is 12 residues. CDR1 and CDR2 from the germline V gene are SNHLY and FYNNEI. CDR3 region: CASAGSQNIQYF. Here the CDR3 DNA reads TGTGCCAGCGCCGGGTCTCAAAACATTCAGTACTTC.

The V call is TRBV19, the J call TRBJ2-3; TRBD2 aligns across 7 bases. The CDR3 is 16 residues long. In germline, CDR1 is LNHDA, CDR2 SQIVND (reference sequence). The junction had 3 bases not matched to a gene; V was cut back by 0 bases and J by 0 bases. CDR3 region: CASSIDLAASTDTQYF. The CDR3 DNA reads as TGTGCCAGTAGTATAGATCTAGCGGCTAGCACAGATACGCAGTATTTT.

The chain employs TRBV6-5 and TRBJ2-3; maybe TRBD1 (6 bases). Germline lookup yields CDR1 MNHEY and CDR2 SVGAGI. The CDR3 has 15 residues. The V end was cut by 2 bases, the J end by 1 base, with 10 bases between. The CDR3 region is CASSYQGSGTDTQYF. The CDR3 bases are TGTGCCAGCAGTTACCAGGGGTCCGGCACAGATACGCAGTATTTT.

J is TRBJ1-1 and V is TRBV6-4; 9 nucleotides agree with TRBD1. Germline assignment: CDR1 MRHNA and CDR2 SNTAGT. Unmatched junction bases numbered 6, after V lost 6 bases and J lost 4 bases. The CDR3 runs 14 residues. This CDR3 is CASSIGTGSTEAFF. The DNA for the CDR3 is TGTGCCAGCAGCATCGGGACAGGGAGCACTGAAGCTTTCTTT.

The chain links TRBV6-6 to TRBJ1-2, with no clear D. The V gene's germline CDR1 is MNHNY and CDR2 SVGAGI (reference sequence). Trimming took 8 bases from V and 4 from J, leaving 8 bases between them. The CDR3 has 11 amino acids. The CDR3 region is CASAWAYGYTF. The CDR3 DNA sequence: TGTGCCAGCGCCTGGGCCTATGGCTACACCTTC.

V and J are TRBV7-8 and TRBJ2-7; 12 positions agree with TRBD2. The CDR3 is 15 residues long. The germline CDR1 and CDR2 sequences are SGHVS and FQNEAQ. V lost 3 bases to trimming and J lost 2 bases; unmatched junction nucleotides: 2. CDR3: CASSLGTSGPYEQYF. The CDR3 bases are TGTGCCAGCAGCTTGGGGACTAGCGGGCCCTACGAGCAGTACTTC.

The V and J genes are TRBV19 and TRBJ1-5; D uncertain. CDR1 is LNHDA, CDR2 SQIVND, per germline (reference sequence). The germline V and J ends were trimmed by 6 bases and 6 bases, with 12 bases remaining between them. The CDR3 length is 13 residues. The CDR3 sequence is CASRESLGQPQHF. In DNA, the CDR3 is TGTGCCAGTAGGGAGTCGCTGGGTCAGCCCCAGCATTTT.

V usage is TRBV29-1 and J usage is TRBJ1-2, with TRBD1 matching 12 bases. J lost 7 bases, V lost 7 bases, and 7 bases had no gene match. Per the germline V gene, CDR1 is SQVTM and CDR2 is ANQGSEA. The CDR3 loop spans 13 amino acids. The CDR3 sequence is CSGSGTGGRGYTF. The CDR3 bases are TGCAGCGGGTCCGGGACAGGGGGCCGTGGCTACACCTTC.

The V gene is TRBV27, the J gene TRBJ1-2, with a tentative D call TRBD1 (5 bases). The CDR3 runs 16 residues. In germline, CDR1 is MNHEY, CDR2 SMNVEV (reference sequence). The germline V and J ends were trimmed by 4 bases and 1 base, with 16 bases remaining between them. The CDR3 spells CASSSRDRGFNYGYTF. The CDR3 DNA reads as TGTGCCAGCAGTTCCCGCGACAGAGGATTTAACTATGGCTACACCTTC.

The chain joins TRBV19 to TRBJ1-2, with D unclear. The CDR3 extends over 12 amino acids. Between the trimmed V and J ends, which lost 4 bases and 3 bases, there was a span of 6 bases. CDR1 is LNHDA and CDR2 is SQIVND in the germline V gene (reference sequence). For the CDR3, the DNA is TGTGCCAGTAGTAACAGAGACTATGGCTACACCTTC. Translated: CASSNRDYGYTF.